This passage covers 32 T cell receptor beta chains from one sample sequenced in a study of cytomegalovirus exposure and HLA in healthy donors. Both 60 Vbeta primers and 13 Jbeta primers went into the PCR. Sequencing used immunoSEQ multiplex PCR; TCRdb keeps in-frame clones, though not all of them. The data hold roughly 100,000 clones, with over 70% observed a single time. Sample: PBMCs. The origin of the receptors is a man in his forties in good health and CMV-seronegative.

The V gene is TRBV27, the J gene TRBJ2-7; no firm D call. The CDR3 is 13 amino acids. Germline V gene sequence: CDR1 MNHEY, CDR2 SMNVEV (reference sequence). The V and J ends lost 5 bases and 4 bases respectively, with 12 bases between them. The CDR3 DNA follows: TGTGCCAGCAGTCGGCAGGTGGGTTACGAGCAGTACTTC. As protein: CASSRQVGYEQYF.

V and J are TRBV2 and TRBJ2-3; D may be TRBD2 (5 bases). V was cut by 5 bases and J by 7 bases, with 25 bases left in between. This CDR3 is built from 17 residues. Germline V lookup: CDR1 SNHLY, CDR2 FYNNEI. DNA for the CDR3: TGTGCCAGCAGTCCCCCGGTCGGCACATACGGAGGTTATACGCAGTATTTT. Residues: CASSPPVGTYGGYTQYF.

The table lists this clone with a few counts. The V call is TRBV7-9, the J call TRBJ1-1; the match to TRBD1 covers 9 bases. The CDR3 runs 15 residues. V lost 5 bases, J lost 5 bases, and 9 bases stayed unmatched. The V gene's germline CDR1 is SEHNR and CDR2 FQNEAQ (reference sequence). CDR3 region: CASSEDGTGRTEAFF. The CDR3 DNA reads as TGTGCCAGCAGCGAAGACGGGACAGGGAGAACTGAAGCTTTCTTT. Full variable domain (missing parts from reference TRBV7-9 and TRBJ1-1): DTGVSQNPRHKITKRGQNVTFRCDPISEHNRLYWYRQTLGQGPEFLTYFQNEAQLEKSRLLSDRFSAERPKGSFSTLEIQRTEQGDSAMYLCASSEDGTGRTEAFFGQGTRLTVV.

CDR3 residues: CASTSWEGTTNTEAFF. The DNA for the CDR3 is TGTGCCAGCACCTCTTGGGAGGGAACGACGAACACTGAAGCTTTCTTT. This chain connects TRBV7-6 to TRBJ1-1; D gene uncertain. Germline lookup yields CDR1 SGHVS and CDR2 FNYEAQ. V was clipped by 7 bases and J by 1 base, with 19 bases between them. The CDR3 consists of 16 residues.

The rearrangement uses TRBV28 and TRBJ2-7; TRBD2 agrees at 7 bases. CDR1 and CDR2 from the germline V gene are MDHEN and SYDVKM. This CDR3 contains 14 residues. Trimming removed 9 bases from V and 2 bases from J; junction bases left unmatched: 10. The CDR3 region is CASHFGGGPYEQYF. In nucleotides, the CDR3 is TGTGCCAGTCACTTTGGGGGAGGGCCCTACGAGCAGTACTTC.

This clone was observed a single time. The CDR3 nucleotides read TGTGCCAGCAGCGCTAGCGCGAGCTCCTACAATGAGCAGTTCTTC. Its protein product is CASSASASSYNEQFF. This rearrangement joins TRBV5-4 to TRBJ2-1, with D perhaps TRBD2 (6 bases). The CDR3 has 15 residues. Per germline, CDR1 SGHNT and CDR2 YYREEE (reference sequence). V lost 4 bases, J lost 0 bases, and 11 bases lay in between.

The chain couples TRBV9 to TRBJ2-3; TRBD2 matches 9 bases. The CDR3 is 16 residues long. V trimming: 3 bases; J trimming: 2 bases; junction bases outside the gene matches: 7. Germline-derived CDR1 and CDR2 are SGDLS and YYNGEE. DNA for the CDR3: TGTGCCAGCAGCGGAGGAGCGGGGGGCCTCACAGATACGCAGTATTTT. As protein: CASSGGAGGLTDTQYF.

Notes on this clone: Other DNA sequences in this sample translate to the same CDR3. The rearrangement joins TRBV4-2 to TRBJ2-7; 8 bases map to TRBD2. The germline V gene has CDR1 LGHNA and CDR2 YNFKEQ. The CDR3 has 15 residues. After removal of 0 bases from V and 0 bases from J, the junction contained 1 base not matched to a gene. The DNA of the CDR3 is TGTGCCAGCAGCCAAGAAAGCGGGAGCTCCTACGAGCAGTACTTC. Translation: CASSQESGSSYEQYF.

This chain uses TRBV10-3 with TRBJ2-5; 10 bases agree with TRBD1. The CDR3 has 12 residues. Germline V CDR1 and CDR2: ENHRY, SYGVKD. V trimming: 8 bases; J trimming: 6 bases; junction bases outside the gene matches: 3. The CDR3 nucleotides are TGTGCCATCTCGGGACAGGGGAAGACCCAGTACTTC. Translating gives CAISGQGKTQYF.

This clone came up once. The J gene is TRBJ2-3, the V gene TRBV7-9, with D uncertain. V was cut by 5 bases and J by 2 bases, with 23 bases left in between. CDR3 length: 18 amino acids. Germline V gives CDR1 SEHNR, CDR2 FQNEAQ (reference sequence). The DNA of the CDR3 is TGTGCCAGCAGCCTAATTGGGCCTGCAAACTCGATCACAGATACGCAGTATTTT. Protein product: CASSLIGPANSITDTQYF.

The chain has TRBV6-1 and TRBJ1-3, with 7 bases matching TRBD1. The V gene end was trimmed by 6 bases and the J gene end by 9 bases; junction bases not matched to a gene: 11. CDR1 is MNHNS, CDR2 SASEGT, per germline. The CDR3 length is 14 residues. The CDR3 spells CASRRDRQGATIYF. DNA for the CDR3: TGTGCCAGCAGGAGGGACAGACAAGGGGCCACCATATATTTT.

This chain uses TRBV21-1 with TRBJ2-5; the DNA was not used to check the table's D call, TRBD1. TRBV21-1 is described as a pseudogene. This CDR3 is built from 12 residues. The CDR3 protein is CASEGVEETQYF. The CDR3 nucleotides are TGTGCCAGCGAGGGGGTAGAAGAGACCCAGTACTTC.

V is TRBV6-5 and J is TRBJ1-5; a weak D match, TRBD1 (5 bases). Trimming took off 0 bases at V and 6 bases at J, with 12 bases between the two ends. This CDR3 spans 15 amino acids. From germline, CDR1 is MNHEY and CDR2 SVGAGI. This chain's CDR3 is CASSYSGGTPQPQHF. CDR3 nucleotides: TGTGCCAGCAGTTACTCGGGGGGGACCCCTCAGCCCCAGCATTTT.

The V call is TRBV6-1, the J call TRBJ1-2, with TRBD1 identical over 7 bases. V shed 4 bases and J 4 bases; nucleotides not matched to a gene: 12. CDR3 length: 16 residues. Germline CDR1 is MNHNS and CDR2 is SASEGT. This chain's CDR3 is CASSGLAGGILYGYTF. The CDR3 region has the DNA TGTGCCAGCAGTGGTTTGGCAGGGGGAATACTCTATGGCTACACCTTC.

Turning to this clone: The junction departs from germline at one end; a sequencing error may be responsible. The rearrangement uses TRBV10-2 and TRBJ2-1, with 8 bases lining up with TRBD2. From germline, CDR1 is WSHSY and CDR2 SAAADI. The CDR3 sequence is 13 residues long. DNA of the CDR3: TGCGCCAGCATAGACGGGACTAGTGTGGGTCAGCTCTTC. Translating it yields CASIDGTSVGQLF.

This clone has just one count. The gene calls are TRBV29-1 and TRBJ1-2; the match to TRBD1 covers 8 bases. The J segment lost 8 bases and the V segment lost 6 bases, leaving 11 bases of the junction unmatched. This CDR3 is built from 13 residues. Germline CDR1 reads SQVTM; CDR2 reads ANQGSEA. The CDR3 sequence: CSVETGDRVGYTF. For the CDR3, the DNA is TGCAGCGTCGAGACAGGGGATCGTGTCGGCTACACCTTC.

The table lists this clone with a few counts. The rearrangement uses TRBV2 and TRBJ1-5; weak D call: TRBD1 (5 bases). Germline CDR1 reads SNHLY; CDR2 reads FYNNEI. Trimming cost V 6 bases and J 4 bases, with 13 bases left between them. The CDR3 loop spans 14 amino acids. Here the CDR3 DNA reads TGTGCCAGCAGCGTGCAGGGTTTAAATCAGCCCCAGCATTTT. This encodes CASSVQGLNQPQHF. Filled out from reference TRBV2 and TRBJ1-5, the complete variable domain reads EPEVTQTPSHQVTQMGQEVILRCVPISNHLYFYWYRQILGQKVEFLVSFYNNEISEKSEIFDDQFSVERPDGSNFTLKIRSTKLEDSAMYFCASSVQGLNQPQHFGDGTRLSIL.

The chain couples TRBV2 to TRBJ1-5; 8 bases agree with TRBD1. The CDR3 runs to 14 residues. Germline trimming cut 8 bases from V and 5 bases from J; bases unmatched to any gene: 8. Germline V gives CDR1 SNHLY, CDR2 FYNNEI. The CDR3 here is CASGSDREDQPQHF. In DNA form, the CDR3 reads TGTGCCAGCGGCTCGGACAGGGAGGATCAGCCCCAGCATTTT. Combining the CDR3 with reference TRBV2 and TRBJ1-5 gives the whole variable domain EPEVTQTPSHQVTQMGQEVILRCVPISNHLYFYWYRQILGQKVEFLVSFYNNEISEKSEIFDDQFSVERPDGSNFTLKIRSTKLEDSAMYFCASGSDREDQPQHFGDGTRLSIL.

The rearrangement uses TRBV27 and TRBJ1-1; tentatively, D is TRBD1 (6 bases). There are 13 residues in the CDR3. Trimming took 3 bases from V and 4 from J, leaving 9 bases between them. The germline V gene has CDR1 MNHEY and CDR2 SMNVEV (reference sequence). CDR3 nucleotides: TGTGCCAGCAGTTTCGCCAGGGGCACTGAAGCTTTCTTT. It specifies CASSFARGTEAFF.

This chain uses TRBV18 with TRBJ1-2; D is unresolved. Between the trimmed V and J ends, which lost 1 base and 0 bases, there was a span of 9 bases. Germline V CDR1 and CDR2: KGHSH, LQKENI. The CDR3 is made up of 15 amino acids. The CDR3 coding sequence is TGTGCCAGCTCACCACTCCCAGCGCCTAACTATGGCTACACCTTC. It encodes CASSPLPAPNYGYTF.

This chain links TRBV29-1 with TRBJ1-3; 8 bases fit TRBD1. V lost 0 bases, J lost 4 bases, and 5 bases stayed unmatched. This CDR3 comprises 15 residues. The V gene's germline CDR1 is SQVTM and CDR2 ANQGSEA. The CDR3 reads CSVEDPRGHGNTIYF. As DNA, the CDR3 is TGCAGCGTTGAAGATCCCAGGGGGCACGGAAACACCATATATTTT.

The rearrangement joins TRBV19 to TRBJ2-2; D is possibly TRBD2 (5 bases). CDR1 is LNHDA and CDR2 is SQIVND in the germline V gene (reference sequence). V shed 7 bases and J shed 5 bases, with 11 bases lying between them. The CDR3 length is 13 residues. CDR3 nucleotides: TGTGCCAGTACGGATGGCGGGACCGGGGAGCTGTTTTTT. It codes for CASTDGGTGELFF.

This rearrangement joins TRBV19 to TRBJ1-5, with 8 bases that match TRBD1. There are 16 residues in the CDR3. V lost 3 bases, J lost 6 bases, and 10 bases stayed unmatched. The V gene's germline CDR1 is LNHDA and CDR2 SQIVND (reference sequence). In DNA form, the CDR3 reads TGTGCCAGTAGTATTCAGGGGGCATCAAGGGGTCAGCCCCAGCATTTT. This sequence encodes CASSIQGASRGQPQHF.

This clone was seen many times. This chain joins TRBV6-5 and TRBJ1-5, with D tentatively TRBD1 (6 bases). The CDR3 covers 13 residues. Germline lookup yields CDR1 MNHEY and CDR2 SVGAGI. Trimming stripped 0 bases from V and 9 bases from J, with 9 bases between. The CDR3 sequence is CASSYSRGGPQHF. DNA for the CDR3: TGTGCCAGCAGTTACTCGAGGGGGGGGCCCCAGCATTTT.

V gene TRBV10-1 combines with J gene TRBJ2-1, with 8 bases lining up with TRBD2. V gave up 2 bases and J gave up 0 bases; unmatched junction bases: 9. The CDR3 totals 18 residues. Germline assignment: CDR1 WNHNN and CDR2 SYGVQD (reference sequence). The CDR3 coding sequence is TGCGCCAGCAGTGAGCCCGGACTAGCAGCGAGCTCCTACAATGAGCAGTTCTTC. The encoded protein is CASSEPGLAASSYNEQFF.

V gene TRBV4-1 combines with J gene TRBJ1-1; possibly TRBD1 for D (5 bases). This CDR3 contains 16 residues. CDR1 and CDR2 (germline): MGHRA, YSYEKL. The germline V and J ends were trimmed by 3 bases and 3 bases, with 17 bases remaining between them. CDR3 amino acids: CASSQAVGGGHTEAFF. For the CDR3, the DNA is TGCGCCAGCAGCCAGGCGGTTGGGGGGGGACACACTGAAGCTTTCTTT.

The chain recombines TRBV16 with TRBJ1-2; D is uncertain. Germline V gene lookup returns CDR1 KGHSY and CDR2 FQNENV. The CDR3 is 15 amino acids. Trimming left V 0 bases short and J 7 bases short, with 15 bases between. CDR3 nucleotides: TGTGCCAGCAGCCAATCTTATCGCGGAGGTTCTGGCTACACCTTC. This gives the protein CASSQSYRGGSGYTF. The variable domain in full, completed from reference TRBV16 and TRBJ1-2, reads GEEVAQTPKHLVRGEGQKAKLYCAPIKGHSYVFWYQQVLKNEFKFLISFQNENVFDETGMPKERFSAKCLPNSPCSLEIQATKLEDSAVYFCASSQSYRGGSGYTFGSGTRLTVV.

J is TRBJ1-1 and V is TRBV5-1; D is possibly TRBD1 (5 bases). CDR1 is SGHRS, CDR2 YFSETQ, per germline. The CDR3 runs 14 residues. V lost 4 bases, J lost 4 bases, and 14 bases lay in between. The CDR3 bases are TGCGCCAGCAGCGAGGACATTGGTGGCACTGAAGCTTTCTTT. Protein sequence: CASSEDIGGTEAFF.

This chain joins TRBV2 and TRBJ1-4; 11 bases map to TRBD1. This CDR3 is 14 amino acids long. Germline assignment: CDR1 SNHLY and CDR2 FYNNEI. J gave up 7 bases and V 7 bases, and 5 bases lay outside the gene matches. The CDR3 spells CASTGQGASEKLFF. The CDR3 DNA reads as TGTGCCAGCACAGGACAGGGGGCGAGTGAAAAACTGTTTTTT.

The chain links TRBV27 to TRBJ1-1; 8 bases are a match to TRBD1. J was trimmed by 5 bases and V by 4 bases; bases with no gene match: 9. The CDR3 is 15 amino acids. Germline CDR1 and CDR2: MNHEY and SMNVEV (reference sequence). The CDR3 region has the DNA TGTGCCAGCAGTTCTCAGGGGGCAGGGAAGACTGAAGCTTTCTTT. As protein: CASSSQGAGKTEAFF.

This clone was seen a handful of times. V usage is TRBV7-2 and J usage is TRBJ1-1; D not resolved. V gave up 5 bases and J gave up 8 bases, with 9 bases separating them. Germline CDR1 reads SGHTA; CDR2 reads FQGNSA. The CDR3 is 11 amino acids. CDR3 protein: CASSPSGEAFF. CDR3 bases: TGTGCCAGCAGCCCTAGTGGGGAAGCTTTCTTT.

This clone has a handful of counts. A junction end diverges from the germline sequence, so it may reflect a read error. This sequence joins TRBV28 and TRBJ1-1; maybe TRBD1 (6 bases). The CDR3 has 11 residues. Germline CDR1 reads MDHEN; CDR2 reads SYDVKM. This CDR3 is CASSFPLGQIF. Here the CDR3 DNA reads TGTGCCAGCAGTTTCCCCCTAGGACAGATCTTT.